Shown below are 26 T cell receptor beta chains from a single sample sequenced in a study of T cell responses to AZD1222 COVID-19 vaccine. Only in-frame clones appear in the TCRdb table, and some are missing; sequencing was by immunoSEQ multiplex PCR. Of 150,000 to 170,000 clones listed, about nine tenths are singletons. The sample consisted of peripheral blood, taken on day 0 of AZD1222 vaccination. These receptors all stem from an adult in good health.

The J gene is TRBJ2-1, the V gene TRBV9; no firm D call. Trimming pared 0 bases from V and 9 bases from J, leaving 10 bases between. This CDR3 has 13 residues. Germline V gene lookup returns CDR1 SGDLS and CDR2 YYNGEE. DNA for the CDR3: TGTGCCAGCAGCGTAGCTGGGGAAGGTGAGCAGTTCTTC. As protein: CASSVAGEGEQFF.

V gene TRBV6-5 combines with J gene TRBJ1-6, with D possibly TRBD1 on 5 matching bases. The germline V gene has CDR1 MNHEY and CDR2 SVGAGI. The CDR3 contains 13 residues. The V end was cut by 4 bases, the J end by 12 bases, with 13 bases between. The CDR3, as DNA: TGTGCCAGCAGTTCCTCAGACAGTCGACCCCTCCACTTT. Translating gives CASSSSDSRPLHF.

The chain is built from TRBV7-9 and TRBJ1-5; possibly TRBD1 for D (5 bases). Germline lookup yields CDR1 SEHNR and CDR2 FQNEAQ (reference sequence). V was trimmed by 5 bases and J by 5 bases, leaving 7 bases between them. CDR3 length: 12 residues. CDR3 DNA sequence: TGTGCCAGCAGCCCGGGGGATCAGCCCCAGCATTTT. Translating it yields CASSPGDQPQHF.

The V gene is TRBV6-5, the J gene TRBJ1-5; 8 bases are shared with TRBD1. The germline CDR1 and CDR2 sequences are MNHEY and SVGAGI. After removal of 6 bases from V and 4 bases from J, the junction contained 8 bases not matched to a gene. This CDR3 region has 15 residues. The CDR3 region has the DNA TGTGCCAGCAGCAGAGGACAGGGCGGTAATCAGCCCCAGCATTTT. Its protein is CASSRGQGGNQPQHF.

The CDR3: CASSFQEAGQYF. The CDR3 bases are TGTGCCAGCAGCTTCCAGGAGGCTGGGCAGTACTTC. The chain couples TRBV11-2 to TRBJ2-7, with a weak D call TRBD2 (5 bases). This CDR3 comprises 12 residues. Trimming took 3 bases from V and 9 from J, leaving 12 bases between them. CDR1 and CDR2 from the germline V gene are SGHAT and FQNNGV.

This chain links TRBV7-8 with TRBJ1-1; no definite D call. Between the trimmed V and J ends, which lost 4 bases and 0 bases, there was a span of 6 bases. Per germline, CDR1 SGHVS and CDR2 FQNEAQ. The CDR3 consists of 13 residues. The CDR3 DNA sequence: TGTGCCAGCAGCTCAGGAATGAACACTGAAGCTTTCTTT. Amino acids: CASSSGMNTEAFF.

This chain joins TRBV5-5 and TRBJ1-1, with TRBD1 as a possible D gene (5 bases). This CDR3 contains 13 residues. Trimming pared 0 bases from V and 5 bases from J, leaving 8 bases between. CDR1 and CDR2 from the germline V gene are SGHKS and YYEKEE (reference sequence). This CDR3 reads CASSLGGGTEAFF. The CDR3 nucleotides read TGTGCCAGCAGCTTGGGCGGGGGAACTGAAGCTTTCTTT.

Turning to this clone: The same CDR3 is also encoded by other DNA sequences in this sample. The rearrangement uses TRBV12-3 or TRBV12-4 and TRBJ1-5; tentative D call: TRBD1 (5 bases). The CDR3 covers 13 residues. V dropped 3 bases and J dropped 4 bases, with 7 bases sitting between them. Here the CDR3 DNA reads TGTGCCAGCAGTTTGGGACCTAATCAGCCCCAGCATTTT. It is translated as CASSLGPNQPQHF.

Points on this clone: A read error may produce the germline difference seen at one junction end. The chain links TRBV5-1 to TRBJ2-5, with 7 bases lining up with TRBD2. This CDR3 region has 17 residues. Looked up from germline, CDR1 is SGHRS and CDR2 is YFSETQ. The CDR3 DNA reads as TGCGCCAGCAGATTGGGACTAATAGCGGGTGGCCAAGAGACCCAGTACTTC. This gives the protein CASRLGLIAGGQETQYF.

The sample holds a few counts of this clone. The rearrangement uses TRBV25-1 and TRBJ1-2; D call uncertain. Germline values: CDR1 MGHDK, CDR2 SYGVNS. V was pared by 1 base and J by 4 bases, with 7 bases between. The CDR3 runs to 13 residues. In DNA form, the CDR3 reads TGTGCCAGCAGTGAATCAGGTTTCTATGGCTACACCTTC. It codes for CASSESGFYGYTF.

The V gene is TRBV11-1, the J gene TRBJ2-5; D not resolved. CDR1 is SGHAT and CDR2 is FQDESV in the germline V gene (reference sequence). V was pared by 1 base and J by 1 base, with 13 bases between. This CDR3 has 16 residues. CDR3 DNA: TGTGCCAGCAGCTTAGAGGTGACAACTATCCAAGAGACCCAGTACTTC. Protein product: CASSLEVTTIQETQYF. The whole variable domain, remainder taken from reference TRBV11-1 and TRBJ2-5, is EAEVAQSPRYKITEKSQAVAFWCDPISGHATLYWYRQILGQGPELLVQFQDESVVDDSQLPKDRFSAERLKGVDSTLKIQPAELGDSAMYLCASSLEVTTIQETQYFGPGTRLLVL.

This clone was found once. The gene calls are TRBV10-2 and TRBJ1-1; perhaps TRBD1 as D (5 bases). This CDR3 comprises 12 residues. Germline V lookup: CDR1 WSHSY, CDR2 SAAADI. The germline V and J ends were trimmed by 7 bases and 7 bases, with 13 bases remaining between them. The CDR3 DNA is TGCGCCAGCACCCCCGGGCAGGGTGAAGCTTTCTTT. It codes for CASTPGQGEAFF.

This clone was picked up one time. The chain is built from TRBV12-3 or TRBV12-4 and TRBJ2-3; TRBD2 is a possible D gene (6 bases). This CDR3 has 12 amino acids. Trimming took 7 bases from V and 4 from J, leaving 9 bases between them. The CDR3 DNA sequence: TGTGCCAGCAACGGCGGGGCAGATACGCAGTATTTT. This gives the protein CASNGGADTQYF.

The chain recombines TRBV6-5 with TRBJ1-3, with a tentative D call TRBD1 (6 bases). The CDR3 spans 15 residues. Germline V lookup: CDR1 MNHEY, CDR2 SVGAGI. Trimming stripped 4 bases from V and 1 base from J, with 11 bases between. CDR3: CASSFGGRSGNTIYF. CDR3 DNA sequence: TGTGCCAGCAGTTTTGGGGGGCGGTCTGGAAACACCATATATTTT.

V is TRBV10-1 and J is TRBJ2-3; D possibly uses TRBD1 or TRBD2 (5 bases each). This CDR3 is built from 14 residues. Germline V lookup: CDR1 WNHNN, CDR2 SYGVQD (reference sequence). V lost 0 bases, J lost 4 bases, and 8 bases lay in between. CDR3 amino acids: CASSESPGPDTQYF. CDR3 nucleotides: TGCGCCAGCAGTGAGTCCCCGGGGCCAGATACGCAGTATTTT.

J is TRBJ1-5 and V is TRBV11-1; TRBD1 is a possible D gene (5 bases). V shed 1 base and J shed 3 bases, with 10 bases lying between them. CDR3 length equals 15 residues. Germline V lookup: CDR1 SGHAT, CDR2 FQDESV (reference sequence). DNA of the CDR3: TGTGCCAGCAGCTTAGACGACAGCACCAATCAGCCCCAGCATTTT. This sequence encodes CASSLDDSTNQPQHF.

The rearrangement uses TRBV6-6 and TRBJ2-4, with a weak D call TRBD1 (6 bases). Germline CDR1 MNHNY, CDR2 SVGAGI (reference sequence). This CDR3 spans 13 amino acids. Trimming left V 11 bases short and J 1 base short, with 12 bases between. As DNA, the CDR3 is TGTGCCTCCACCCAGGGGGCCAAAAACATTCAGTACTTC. It codes for CASTQGAKNIQYF.

The CDR3 bases are TGTGCCAGCAACAACCCCCCGGTCTACGAGCAGTACTTC. Residues: CASNNPPVYEQYF. The chain has TRBV6-5 and TRBJ2-7; D ambiguous. Trimming removed 7 bases from V and 3 bases from J, with 13 bases in between. Germline-derived CDR1 and CDR2 are MNHEY and SVGAGI. The CDR3 consists of 13 residues.

This clone was detected a few times. The rearrangement uses TRBV7-2 and TRBJ1-3; TRBD1 aligns across 8 bases. Germline-derived CDR1 and CDR2 are SGHTA and FQGNSA. Losses at the gene ends were 5 bases for V and 2 bases for J; bases not matched to a gene: 2. This CDR3 spans 14 amino acids. The DNA of the CDR3 is TGTGCCAGCAGCCTGGGACAGGCTGGAAACACCATATATTTT. It yields the protein CASSLGQAGNTIYF.

The chain has TRBV21-1 and TRBJ2-1; no check of the table's D call, TRBD2, against the DNA was made. TRBV21-1 is flagged as a pseudogene. This CDR3 is 14 amino acids long. This CDR3 reads CASSGLAGTPEQFF. The CDR3 coding sequence is TGTGCCAGCAGCGGACTAGCGGGGACACCTGAGCAGTTCTTC.

The gene calls are TRBV24-1 and TRBJ1-2; D possibly corresponds to TRBD1 (5 bases). V lost 4 bases and J lost 8, with 13 bases in between. This CDR3 is 13 amino acids long. Germline CDR1 and CDR2: KGHDR and SFDVKD. The CDR3 DNA is TGTGCCACCAGTGAAGGAGCAGGGCGAGGCTACACCTTC. It encodes CATSEGAGRGYTF.

This sequence joins TRBV6-2 or TRBV6-3 and TRBJ2-7, with 7 bases fitting TRBD1. Germline-derived CDR1 and CDR2 are MNHEY and SVGEGT. This CDR3 comprises 14 residues. With V trimmed by 5 bases and J by 5 bases, 9 bases remained unmatched. The CDR3 nucleotides are TGTGCCAGCAGTCAGACAGGGAAGAACCACGAGCAGTACTTC. Its protein product is CASSQTGKNHEQYF.

The chain employs TRBV19 and TRBJ2-5; 11 nucleotides agree with TRBD1. Trimming cost V 6 bases and J 4 bases; bases outside gene matches: 1. This CDR3 spans 13 amino acids. In germline, CDR1 is LNHDA, CDR2 SQIVND (reference sequence). CDR3 sequence: CASSGTGGETQYF. The DNA for the CDR3 is TGTGCCAGTAGCGGGACAGGGGGAGAGACCCAGTACTTC.

This clone has only one observation. Germline and junction disagree at one end, which may indicate a read error. The chain is built from TRBV6-4 and TRBJ1-2; no firm D call. Germline CDR1 is MRHNA and CDR2 is SNTAGT. CDR3 size: 12 residues. This CDR3 reads CASSNSDYGYTF. The DNA of the CDR3 is TGTGCCAGCAGTAACTCAGACTATGGCTACACCTTC.

This clone was recorded once. The chain joins TRBV7-8 to TRBJ1-5; no clear D gene. The germline V gene encodes CDR1 SGHVS and CDR2 FQNEAQ. The CDR3 runs 17 residues. V shed 1 base and J shed 0 bases, with 13 bases lying between them. The CDR3 region is CASSLEGPGFSNQPQHF. CDR3 in DNA: TGTGCCAGCAGCTTAGAGGGCCCAGGCTTTAGCAATCAGCCCCAGCATTTT.

The chain employs TRBV5-1 and TRBJ2-5; TRBD2 matches at 13 bases. The CDR3 extends over 15 amino acids. The V segment lost 3 bases and the J segment 4 bases; nucleotides outside the gene matches: 3. In germline, CDR1 is SGHRS, CDR2 YFSETQ. For the CDR3, the DNA is TGCGCCAGCAGCTCGACTAGCGGGGGGTCAGAGACCCAGTACTTC. Protein sequence: CASSSTSGGSETQYF.